These 17 T cell receptor beta chains originate from one sample sequenced in a study of blood T cell repertoires in COVID-19. Libraries were prepared by immunoSEQ multiplex PCR; TCRdb keeps only in-frame clonotypes and omits some of them. This sample yields roughly 120,000 clones, of which roughly 74% are seen a single time; approximately 5.9% belongs to the top ten. Specimen: peripheral blood. Receptors originate from a man older than 75 with COVID-19, enrolled during active disease.

This chain joins TRBV5-4 and TRBJ2-2; no definite D call. V was pared by 6 bases and J by 5 bases, with 8 bases between. In germline, CDR1 is SGHNT, CDR2 YYREEE (reference sequence). The CDR3 runs 12 residues. CDR3 loop: CASTSGTGELFF. In nucleotides, the CDR3 is TGTGCCAGCACCTCCGGGACCGGGGAGCTGTTTTTT.

This clone was observed a handful of times. The chain couples TRBV18 to TRBJ1-2, with 7 bases aligning to TRBD1. This CDR3 comprises 16 residues. The germline V gene encodes CDR1 KGHSH and CDR2 LQKENI. The V gene end was trimmed by 4 bases and the J gene end by 1 base; junction bases not matched to a gene: 9. The DNA for the CDR3 is TGTGCCAGCTCACTACGTGGAGGGGGCATTAACTATGGCTACACCTTC. This sequence encodes CASSLRGGGINYGYTF.

V usage is TRBV3-1 (or the pseudogene TRBV3-2) and J usage is TRBJ2-1; 8 bases are shared with TRBD2. Germline CDR1 LGHDT, CDR2 YNNKEL (reference sequence). Trimming took 0 bases from V and 3 from J; bases not matched to a gene: 4. This CDR3 is built from 16 residues. CDR3 in amino acids: CASSQDASGFYNEQFF. In DNA, the CDR3 is TGTGCCAGCAGCCAAGATGCTAGCGGGTTCTACAATGAGCAGTTCTTC.

This sequence joins TRBV5-4 and TRBJ2-1; D possibly corresponds to TRBD2 (5 bases). CDR1 and CDR2 from the germline V gene are SGHNT and YYREEE (reference sequence). The V and J ends lost 0 bases and 13 bases respectively, with 11 bases between them. This CDR3 is built from 12 residues. The DNA for the CDR3 is TGTGCCAGCAGCTTGGCCGCCCGGGAACAGTTCTTC. Protein product: CASSLAAREQFF.

The V gene is TRBV11-2, the J gene TRBJ2-5; D gene uncertain. This CDR3 has 11 residues. V shed 5 bases and J shed 2 bases, with 3 bases lying between them. Germline-derived CDR1 and CDR2 are SGHAT and FQNNGV. The chain's CDR3 is CASSVQETQYF. The CDR3 bases are TGTGCCAGCAGCGTACAAGAGACCCAGTACTTC.

This sequence joins TRBV28 and TRBJ2-1; D gene ambiguous. Germline V lookup: CDR1 MDHEN, CDR2 SYDVKM. The ends were cut back, 2 bases at V and 9 bases at J, with 8 bases in the middle. The CDR3 has 12 residues. The DNA for the CDR3 is TGTGCCAGCAGTTTAAGAGCGCGTGAGCAGTTCTTC. Protein: CASSLRAREQFF. Using reference TRBV28 and TRBJ2-1 for the parts outside the CDR3, the full variable domain is DVKVTQSSRYLVKRTGEKVFLECVQDMDHENMFWYRQDPGLGLRLIYFSYDVKMKEKGDIPEGYSVSREKKERFSLILESASTNQTSMYLCASSLRAREQFFGPGTRLTVL.

Concerning this clone: Sequence at one end of the junction differs from germline and may be a read error. This chain joins TRBV5-1 and TRBJ2-1, with a weak D call TRBD1 (6 bases). CDR1 and CDR2 from the germline V gene are SGHRS and YFSETQ. This CDR3 region has 13 residues. The CDR3 region is CASSLEQGMDTVF. The CDR3 DNA reads TGCGCCAGCAGCTTGGAACAGGGCATGGACACGGTCTTC.

The chain combines TRBV7-9 with TRBJ2-5; the D gene is possibly TRBD1 (5 bases). From germline, CDR1 is SEHNR and CDR2 FQNEAQ (reference sequence). Deletions cut 1 base from V and 1 base from J, with 10 bases between. This CDR3 has 15 residues. In DNA, the CDR3 is TGTGCCAGCAGCTTAGGTTGGGGCTCCCAAGAGACCCAGTACTTC. As protein: CASSLGWGSQETQYF.

The chain carries TRBV27 and TRBJ2-7, with TRBD1 identical over 11 bases. There are 16 residues in the CDR3. Germline loops: CDR1 MNHEY, CDR2 SMNVEV (reference sequence). Losses at the gene ends were 3 bases for V and 5 bases for J; bases not matched to a gene: 9. For the CDR3, the DNA is TGTGCCAGCAGTTTCGCCGGGACAGGGGGAGCAGACGAGCAGTACTTC. Translated, it gives CASSFAGTGGADEQYF.

This chain joins TRBV4-1 and TRBJ1-5; D is unclear. V lost 0 bases and J 5 bases, leaving 8 bases between the germline ends. CDR1 and CDR2 from the germline V gene are MGHRA and YSYEKL. The CDR3 totals 14 residues. CDR3 region: CASSQEEEYQPQHF. CDR3 in DNA: TGCGCCAGCAGCCAAGAGGAGGAATATCAGCCCCAGCATTTT.

This chain links TRBV19 with TRBJ1-5; no clear D. Germline values: CDR1 LNHDA, CDR2 SQIVND (reference sequence). The CDR3 extends over 15 amino acids. V shed 0 bases and J shed 2 bases, with 8 bases lying between them. CDR3 sequence: CASSIDSVGNQPQHF. In DNA, the CDR3 is TGTGCCAGTAGTATAGATTCGGTGGGCAATCAGCCCCAGCATTTT. The full variable domain, rest sourced from reference TRBV19 and TRBJ1-5, is DGGITQSPKYLFRKEGQNVTLSCEQNLNHDAMYWYRQDPGQGLRLIYYSQIVNDFQKGDIAEGYSVSREKKESFPLTVTSAQKNPTAFYLCASSIDSVGNQPQHFGDGTRLSIL.

The chain combines TRBV27 with TRBJ2-7; weak D call: TRBD1 (6 bases). The length of the CDR3 is 14 residues. Germline CDR1 reads MNHEY; CDR2 reads SMNVEV (reference sequence). V shed 2 bases and J shed 7 bases, with 15 bases lying between them. The CDR3, as DNA: TGTGCCAGCAGTTTAATACAGGGATCGGGTGAGCAGTACTTC. Protein product: CASSLIQGSGEQYF.

The chain employs TRBV29-1 and TRBJ2-7, with 10 bases that match TRBD2. V shed 4 bases, J shed 6 bases, and the junction held 6 bases outside the gene matches. The CDR3 sequence is 13 residues long. Germline-derived CDR1 and CDR2 are SQVTM and ANQGSEA. The CDR3 here is CSVVGIAGGEQYF. The CDR3 DNA reads as TGCAGCGTTGTAGGGATAGCGGGAGGCGAGCAGTACTTC.

The chain links TRBV6-6 to TRBJ2-7; perhaps TRBD2 as D (5 bases). The CDR3 consists of 13 residues. The V end was cut by 8 bases, the J end by 0 bases, with 11 bases between. Germline assignment: CDR1 MNHNY and CDR2 SVGAGI (reference sequence). The CDR3 region has the DNA TGTGCCAGCGTTCCCGGACTCTCCTACGAGCAGTACTTC. Its protein is CASVPGLSYEQYF.

The sample holds a few counts of this clone. The rearrangement joins TRBV24-1 to TRBJ2-1; TRBD2 matches 9 bases. The V and J ends lost 1 base and 3 bases, in that order; junction bases with no gene match: 3. CDR1 KGHDR and CDR2 SFDVKD come from the germline V gene. The CDR3 is 16 amino acids. The CDR3 nucleotides read TGTGCCACCAGTGATTTACCTAGCGGGGACTACAATGAGCAGTTCTTC. This sequence encodes CATSDLPSGDYNEQFF.

Concerning this clone: The sample holds other DNA sequences that translate to the same CDR3. V usage is TRBV7-2 and J usage is TRBJ2-3; perhaps TRBD2 as D (6 bases). Germline V CDR1 and CDR2: SGHTA, FQGNSA. This CDR3 is built from 15 residues. The V end was cut by 5 bases, the J end by 2 bases, with 14 bases between. The DNA for the CDR3 is TGTGCCAGCAGCATCCAGGGAGGCTCCACAGATACGCAGTATTTT. Translating it yields CASSIQGGSTDTQYF.

The sample holds a few counts of this clone. The rearrangement uses TRBV10-3 and TRBJ1-2, with TRBD1 identical over 7 bases. Germline V lookup: CDR1 ENHRY, CDR2 SYGVKD. The length of the CDR3 is 14 residues. After removal of 7 bases from V and 1 base from J, the junction contained 6 bases not matched to a gene. CDR3 region: CAITGTEGNYGYTF. In nucleotides, the CDR3 is TGTGCCATCACTGGGACAGAGGGTAACTATGGCTACACCTTC.